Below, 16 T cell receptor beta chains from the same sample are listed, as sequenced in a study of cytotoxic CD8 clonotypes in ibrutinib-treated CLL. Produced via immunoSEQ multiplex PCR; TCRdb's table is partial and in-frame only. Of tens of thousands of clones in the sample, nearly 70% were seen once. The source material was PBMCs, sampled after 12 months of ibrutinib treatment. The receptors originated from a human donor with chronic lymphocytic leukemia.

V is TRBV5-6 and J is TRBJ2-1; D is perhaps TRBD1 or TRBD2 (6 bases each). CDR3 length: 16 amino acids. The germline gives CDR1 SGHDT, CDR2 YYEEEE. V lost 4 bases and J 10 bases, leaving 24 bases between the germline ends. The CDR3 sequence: CASSNTGVGWGAEQFF. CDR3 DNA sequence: TGTGCCAGCAGCAACACCGGAGTCGGGTGGGGGGCCGAGCAGTTCTTC. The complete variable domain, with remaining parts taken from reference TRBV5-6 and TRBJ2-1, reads DAGVTQSPTHLIKTRGQQVTLRCSPKSGHDTVSWYQQALGQGPQFIFQYYEEEERQRGNFPDRFSGHQFPNYSSELNVNALLLGDSALYLCASSNTGVGWGAEQFFGPGTRLTVL.

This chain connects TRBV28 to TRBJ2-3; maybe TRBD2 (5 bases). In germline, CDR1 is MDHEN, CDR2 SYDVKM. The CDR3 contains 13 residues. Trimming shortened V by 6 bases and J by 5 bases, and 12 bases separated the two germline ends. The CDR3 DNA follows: TGTGCCAGCAGCTTAGCGATCGAAGATACGCAGTATTTT. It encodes CASSLAIEDTQYF.

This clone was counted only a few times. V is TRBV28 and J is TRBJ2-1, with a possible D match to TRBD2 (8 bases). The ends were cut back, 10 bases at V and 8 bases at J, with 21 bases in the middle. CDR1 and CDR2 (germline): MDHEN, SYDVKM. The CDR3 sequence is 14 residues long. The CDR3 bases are TGTGCCACAGAGGGGGCGGGAGGTATCGATGAGCAGTTCTTC. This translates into CATEGAGGIDEQFF.

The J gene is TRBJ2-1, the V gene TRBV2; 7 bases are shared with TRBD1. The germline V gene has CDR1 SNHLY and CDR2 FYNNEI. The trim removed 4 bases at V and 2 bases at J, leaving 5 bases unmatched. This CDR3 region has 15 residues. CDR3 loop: CASSGQGNPYNEQFF. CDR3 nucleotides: TGTGCCAGCAGTGGACAGGGTAACCCCTACAATGAGCAGTTCTTC.

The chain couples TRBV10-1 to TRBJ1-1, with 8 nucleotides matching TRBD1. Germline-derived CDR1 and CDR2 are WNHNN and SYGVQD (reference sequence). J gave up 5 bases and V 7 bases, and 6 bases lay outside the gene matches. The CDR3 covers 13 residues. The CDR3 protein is CASNKQGETEAFF. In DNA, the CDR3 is TGCGCCAGCAACAAACAGGGGGAGACTGAAGCTTTCTTT.

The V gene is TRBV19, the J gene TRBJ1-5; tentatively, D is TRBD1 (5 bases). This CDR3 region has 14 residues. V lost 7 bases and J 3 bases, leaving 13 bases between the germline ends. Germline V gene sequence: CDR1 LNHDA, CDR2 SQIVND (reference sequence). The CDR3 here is CASTLEGNNQPQHF. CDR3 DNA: TGTGCCAGTACTTTGGAGGGGAACAATCAGCCCCAGCATTTT.

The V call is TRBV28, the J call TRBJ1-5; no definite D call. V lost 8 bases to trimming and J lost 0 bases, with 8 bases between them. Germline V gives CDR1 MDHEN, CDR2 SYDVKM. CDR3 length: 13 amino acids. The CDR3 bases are TGTGCCAGCGGCGGCGGTAGCAATCAGCCCCAGCATTTT. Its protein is CASGGGSNQPQHF.

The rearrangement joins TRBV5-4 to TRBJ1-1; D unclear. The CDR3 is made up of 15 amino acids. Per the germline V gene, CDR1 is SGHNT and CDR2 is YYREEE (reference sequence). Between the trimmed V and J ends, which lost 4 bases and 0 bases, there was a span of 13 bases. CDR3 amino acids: CASSPRGSMNTEAFF. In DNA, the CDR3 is TGTGCCAGCAGCCCTCGGGGTTCTATGAACACTGAAGCTTTCTTT. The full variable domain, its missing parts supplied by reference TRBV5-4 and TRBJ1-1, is ETGVTQSPTHLIKTRGQQVTLRCSSQSGHNTVSWYQQALGQGPQFIFQYYREEENGRGNFPPRFSGLQFPNYSSELNVNALELDDSALYLCASSPRGSMNTEAFFGQGTRLTVV.

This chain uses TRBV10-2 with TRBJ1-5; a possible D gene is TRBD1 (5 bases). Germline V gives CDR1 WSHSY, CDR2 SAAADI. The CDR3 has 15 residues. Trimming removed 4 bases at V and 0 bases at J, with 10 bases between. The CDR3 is CASSVTANSNQPQHF. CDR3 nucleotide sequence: TGCGCCAGCAGTGTGACAGCTAATAGCAATCAGCCCCAGCATTTT.

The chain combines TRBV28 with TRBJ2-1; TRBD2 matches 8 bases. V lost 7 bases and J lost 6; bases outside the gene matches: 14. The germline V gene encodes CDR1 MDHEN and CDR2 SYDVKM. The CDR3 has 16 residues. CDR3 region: CASTPFGGSGSNEQFF. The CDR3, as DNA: TGTGCCAGCACCCCCTTCGGGGGCAGCGGGAGCAATGAGCAGTTCTTC.

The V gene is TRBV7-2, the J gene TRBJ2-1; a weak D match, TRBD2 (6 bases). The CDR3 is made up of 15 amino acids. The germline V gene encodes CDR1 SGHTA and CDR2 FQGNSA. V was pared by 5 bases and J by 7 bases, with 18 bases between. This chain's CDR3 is CASSRTGTAGNEQFF. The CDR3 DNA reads TGTGCCAGCAGCCGCACCGGGACCGCGGGGAATGAGCAGTTCTTC.

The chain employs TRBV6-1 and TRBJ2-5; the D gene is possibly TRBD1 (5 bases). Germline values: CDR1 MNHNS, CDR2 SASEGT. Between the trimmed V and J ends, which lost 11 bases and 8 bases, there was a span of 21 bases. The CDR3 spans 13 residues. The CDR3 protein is CAASRTSFGTQYF. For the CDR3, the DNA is TGTGCCGCCTCGCGGACATCGTTTGGCACCCAGTACTTC.

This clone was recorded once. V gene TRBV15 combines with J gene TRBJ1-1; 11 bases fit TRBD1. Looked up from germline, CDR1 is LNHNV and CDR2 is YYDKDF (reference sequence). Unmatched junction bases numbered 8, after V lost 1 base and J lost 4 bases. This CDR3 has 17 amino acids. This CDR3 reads CATSRVGTGGLGTEAFF. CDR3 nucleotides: TGTGCCACCAGCAGAGTCGGGACAGGGGGTTTGGGCACTGAAGCTTTCTTT.

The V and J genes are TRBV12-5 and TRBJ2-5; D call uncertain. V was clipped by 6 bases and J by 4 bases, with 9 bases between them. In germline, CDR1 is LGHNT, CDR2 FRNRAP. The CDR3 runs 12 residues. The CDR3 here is CASGPLGETQYF. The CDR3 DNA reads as TGTGCTAGTGGCCCCTTGGGAGAGACCCAGTACTTC.

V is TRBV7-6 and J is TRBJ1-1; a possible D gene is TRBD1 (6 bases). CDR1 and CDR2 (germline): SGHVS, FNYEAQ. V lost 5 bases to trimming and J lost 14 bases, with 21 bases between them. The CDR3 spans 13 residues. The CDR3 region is CASSLRDNELPFF. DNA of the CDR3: TGTGCCAGCAGCCTCCGGGACAACGAGCTTCCCTTCTTT.

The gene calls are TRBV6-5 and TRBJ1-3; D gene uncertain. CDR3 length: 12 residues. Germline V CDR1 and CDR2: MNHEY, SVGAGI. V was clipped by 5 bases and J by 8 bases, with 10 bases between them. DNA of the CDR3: TGTGCCAGCAGTGATTTCGTAGACACCATATATTTT. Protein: CASSDFVDTIYF.